The 2 T cell receptor beta chains listed next were all sequenced from one sample in a study of T cell clones after liver transplantation (dated by TCRdb to the late 2010s). Receptor libraries were prepared by the immunoSEQ multiplex PCR assay. TCRdb's version of the immuneACCESS table is confined to in-frame rearrangements and falls short of the full clone set. An unresolved V gene accounts for under half of the shortfall where checked; the remainder is of unknown origin. The sample table contains more than 95,000 clones; only one count was recorded for 80% to 90% of them. Of the sample, about 2.8% falls within the top ten clones. The sample here was CD4+ T cells from blood, taken 45 to 50 months after liver transplant. Receptors were obtained from a human patient who received a liver transplant. Where a transplant has occurred, the graft donor may have supplied some of the T cells.

This clone showed up just once. This chain joins TRBV27 and TRBJ1-6; the D gene is possibly TRBD1 (6 bases). With 5 bases removed from V and 10 bases from J, the gap between germline ends came to 21 bases. CDR3 length: 16 amino acids. CDR1 is MNHEY, CDR2 SMNVEV, per germline (reference sequence). CDR3 bases: TGTGCCAGCAGTCCGTTAGCTGGCACAACAGGGTCACCCCTCCACTTT. Its protein is CASSPLAGTTGSPLHF.

The table lists this clone with a few counts. The chain is built from TRBV6-1 and TRBJ1-3; D ambiguous. In germline, CDR1 is MNHNS, CDR2 SASEGT. Trimming took off 6 bases at V and 4 bases at J, with 4 bases between the two ends. The CDR3 consists of 11 residues. The CDR3 DNA follows: TGTGCCAGCAGAGTGGGAAACACCATATATTTT. It codes for CASRVGNTIYF.